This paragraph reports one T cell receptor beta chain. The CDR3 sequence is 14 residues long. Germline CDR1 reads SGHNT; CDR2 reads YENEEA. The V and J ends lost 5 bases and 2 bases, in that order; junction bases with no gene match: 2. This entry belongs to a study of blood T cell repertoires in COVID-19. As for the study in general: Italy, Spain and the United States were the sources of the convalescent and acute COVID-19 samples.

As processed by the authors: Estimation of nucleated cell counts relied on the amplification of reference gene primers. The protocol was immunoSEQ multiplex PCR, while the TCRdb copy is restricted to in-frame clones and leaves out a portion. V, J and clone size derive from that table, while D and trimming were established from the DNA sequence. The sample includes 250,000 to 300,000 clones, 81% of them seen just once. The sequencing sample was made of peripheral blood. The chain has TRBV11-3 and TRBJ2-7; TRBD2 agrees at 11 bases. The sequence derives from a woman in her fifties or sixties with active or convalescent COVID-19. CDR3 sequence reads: CASSLAGGPYEQYF. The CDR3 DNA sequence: TGTGCCAGCAGCCTAGCGGGGGGACCCTACGAGCAGTACTTC.